This T cell receptor beta chain was sequenced for a study of CD4 T cells in relation to SARS-CoV-2 and coronaviruses. Study information: Convalescent patients were fewer than ten males and 4 females; two were Hispanic.

This table comes from immunoSEQ multiplex PCR, and its TCRdb copy is limited to in-frame clones, with some not included. The sample lists tens of thousands of clones; 85% to 90% were seen once. CDR3 length equals 15 residues. CDR1 is SGHNT and CDR2 is YYREEE in the germline V gene (reference sequence). V was trimmed by 9 bases and J by 4 bases, leaving 22 bases between them. The sequence was obtained from an adult with COVID-19. The chain is built from TRBV5-4 and TRBJ2-5, with a tentative D call TRBD1 (6 bases). The specimen sequenced was memory CD4+ T cells from PBMCs. CDR3 residues: CAIPGQMGARETQYF. CDR3 bases: TGTGCCATTCCAGGTCAGATGGGGGCTAGAGAGACCCAGTACTTC.